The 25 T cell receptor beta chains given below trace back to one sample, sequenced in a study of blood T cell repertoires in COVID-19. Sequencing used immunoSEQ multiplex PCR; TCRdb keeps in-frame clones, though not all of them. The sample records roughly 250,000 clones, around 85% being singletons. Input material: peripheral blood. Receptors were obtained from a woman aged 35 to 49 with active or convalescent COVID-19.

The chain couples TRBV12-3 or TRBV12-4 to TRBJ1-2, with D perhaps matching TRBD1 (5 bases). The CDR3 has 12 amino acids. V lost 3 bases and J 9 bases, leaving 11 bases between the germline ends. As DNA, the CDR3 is TGTGCCAGCAGTTTCTTGGGGGGTCGCTACACCTTC. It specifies CASSFLGGRYTF.

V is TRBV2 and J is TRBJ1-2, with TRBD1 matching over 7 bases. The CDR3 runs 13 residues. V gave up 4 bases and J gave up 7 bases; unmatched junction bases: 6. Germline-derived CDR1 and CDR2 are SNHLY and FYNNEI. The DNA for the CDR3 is TGTGCCAGCAGTGCACAGGGGAGTGGTGGCTACACCTTC. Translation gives CASSAQGSGGYTF.

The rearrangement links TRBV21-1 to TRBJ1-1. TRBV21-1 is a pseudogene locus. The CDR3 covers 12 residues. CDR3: CASTEPGTEAFF. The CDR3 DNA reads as TGTGCCAGCACCGAGCCTGGCACTGAAGCTTTCTTT.

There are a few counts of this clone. Here the CDR3 DNA reads TGTGCCAGCAGCTTTCGACAAGCTGGATATAATTCACCCCTCCACTTT. Its translation: CASSFRQAGYNSPLHF. The chain has TRBV5-5 and TRBJ1-6; D is unclear. The CDR3 runs to 16 residues. Germline CDR1 reads SGHKS; CDR2 reads YYEKEE (reference sequence). Trimming pared 2 bases from V and 4 bases from J, leaving 13 bases between. Full variable domain (remainder filled in from reference TRBV5-5 and TRBJ1-6): DAGVTQSPTHLIKTRGQQVTLRCSPISGHKSVSWYQQVLGQGPQFIFQYYEKEERGRGNFPDRFSARQFPNYSSELNVNALLLGDSALYLCASSFRQAGYNSPLHFGNGTRLTVT.

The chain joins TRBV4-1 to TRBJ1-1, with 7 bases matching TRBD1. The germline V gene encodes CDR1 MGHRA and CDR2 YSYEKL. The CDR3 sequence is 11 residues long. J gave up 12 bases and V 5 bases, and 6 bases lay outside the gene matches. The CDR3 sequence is CASSTDRVSFF. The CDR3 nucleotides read TGCGCCAGCAGCACTGACAGGGTTTCTTTCTTT.

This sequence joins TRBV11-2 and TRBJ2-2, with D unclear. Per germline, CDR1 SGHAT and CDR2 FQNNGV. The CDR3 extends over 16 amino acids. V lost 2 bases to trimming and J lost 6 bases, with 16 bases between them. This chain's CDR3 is CASSLSARSASGELFF. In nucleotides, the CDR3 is TGTGCCAGCAGCTTATCTGCGCGCTCCGCTTCCGGGGAGCTGTTTTTT.

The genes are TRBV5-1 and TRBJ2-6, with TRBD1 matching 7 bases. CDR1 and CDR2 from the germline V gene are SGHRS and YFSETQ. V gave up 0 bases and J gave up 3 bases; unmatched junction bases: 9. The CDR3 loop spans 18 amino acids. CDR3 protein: CASSLEIQGLLGANVLTF. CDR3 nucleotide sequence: TGCGCCAGCAGCTTGGAAATACAGGGGCTCCTTGGGGCCAACGTCCTGACTTTC.

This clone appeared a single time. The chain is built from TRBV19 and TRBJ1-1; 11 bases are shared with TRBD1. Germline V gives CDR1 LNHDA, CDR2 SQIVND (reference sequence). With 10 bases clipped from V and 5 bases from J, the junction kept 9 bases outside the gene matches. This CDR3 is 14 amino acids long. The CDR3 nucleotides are TGTGCCACCGTTCTGGACAGGGGGCATACTGAAGCTTTCTTT. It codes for CATVLDRGHTEAFF.

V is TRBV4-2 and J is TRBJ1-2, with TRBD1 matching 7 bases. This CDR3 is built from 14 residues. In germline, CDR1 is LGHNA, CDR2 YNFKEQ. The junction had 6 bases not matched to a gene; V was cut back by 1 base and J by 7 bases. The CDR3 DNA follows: TGTGCCAGCAGCCAAGTGGGACAGCCCGCTGGCTACACCTTC. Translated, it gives CASSQVGQPAGYTF.

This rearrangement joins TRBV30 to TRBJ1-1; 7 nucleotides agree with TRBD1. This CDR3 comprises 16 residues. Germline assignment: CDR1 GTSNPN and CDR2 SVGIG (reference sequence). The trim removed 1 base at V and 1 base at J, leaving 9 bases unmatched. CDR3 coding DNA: TGTGCCTGGAGTGGGGGTCTGGGACAGCGGAACACTGAAGCTTTCTTT. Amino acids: CAWSGGLGQRNTEAFF. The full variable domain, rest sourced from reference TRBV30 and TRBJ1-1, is SQTIHQWPATLVQPVGSPLSLECTVEGTSNPNLYWYRQAAGRGLQLLFYSVGIGQISSEVPQNLSASRPQDRQFILSSKKLLLSDSGFYLCAWSGGLGQRNTEAFFGQGTRLTVV.

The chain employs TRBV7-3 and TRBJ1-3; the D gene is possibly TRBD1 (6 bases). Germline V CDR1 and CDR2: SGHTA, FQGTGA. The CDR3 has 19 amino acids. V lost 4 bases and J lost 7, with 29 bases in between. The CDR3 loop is CASSSLIWTADLLRNTIYF. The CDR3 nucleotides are TGTGCCAGCAGCTCCCTAATATGGACAGCTGATCTACTCCGGAACACCATATATTTT.

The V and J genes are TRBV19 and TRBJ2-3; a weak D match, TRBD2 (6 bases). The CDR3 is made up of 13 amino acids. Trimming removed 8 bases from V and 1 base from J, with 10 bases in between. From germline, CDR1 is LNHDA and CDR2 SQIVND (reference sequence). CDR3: CASGEAGTDTQYF. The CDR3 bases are TGTGCCAGTGGGGAGGCAGGCACAGATACGCAGTATTTT.

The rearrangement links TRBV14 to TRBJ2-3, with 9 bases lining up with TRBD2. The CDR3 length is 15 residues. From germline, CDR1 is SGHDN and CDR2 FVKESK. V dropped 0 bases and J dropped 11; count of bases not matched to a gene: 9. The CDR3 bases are TGTGCCAGCAGCCAAGAGTTAGCGGGGGCCGGCGGGCAGTATTTT. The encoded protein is CASSQELAGAGGQYF. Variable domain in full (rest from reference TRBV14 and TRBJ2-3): EAGVTQFPSHSVIEKGQTVTLRCDPISGHDNLYWYRRVMGKEIKFLLHFVKESKQDESGMPNNRFLAERTGGTYSTLKVQPAELEDSGVYFCASSQELAGAGGQYFGPGTRLTVL.

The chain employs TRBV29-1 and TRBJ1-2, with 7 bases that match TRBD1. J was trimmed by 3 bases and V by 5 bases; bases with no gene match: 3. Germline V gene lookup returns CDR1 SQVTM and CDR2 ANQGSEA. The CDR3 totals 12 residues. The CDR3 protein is CSVYGQDYGYTF. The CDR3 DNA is TGCAGCGTTTACGGACAGGACTATGGCTACACCTTC.

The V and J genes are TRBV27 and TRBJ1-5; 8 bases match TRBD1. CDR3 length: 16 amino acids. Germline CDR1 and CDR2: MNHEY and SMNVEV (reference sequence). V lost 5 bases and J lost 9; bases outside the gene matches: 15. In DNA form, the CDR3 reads TGTGCCAGCAGTCCGTGGGGGACAGGCCGGTTAGGGCCCCAGCATTTT. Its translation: CASSPWGTGRLGPQHF.

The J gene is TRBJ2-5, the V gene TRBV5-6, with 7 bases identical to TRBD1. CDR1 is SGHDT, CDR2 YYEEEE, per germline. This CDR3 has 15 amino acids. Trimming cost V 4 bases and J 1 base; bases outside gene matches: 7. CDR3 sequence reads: CASSETGVGQETQYF. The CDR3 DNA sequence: TGTGCCAGCAGCGAAACAGGGGTGGGCCAAGAGACCCAGTACTTC.

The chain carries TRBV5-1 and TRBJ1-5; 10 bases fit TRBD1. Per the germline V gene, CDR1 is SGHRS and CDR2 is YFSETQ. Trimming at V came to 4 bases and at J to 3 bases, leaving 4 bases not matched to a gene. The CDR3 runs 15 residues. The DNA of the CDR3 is TGCGCCAGCAGCGAGGGGACAGGGGTCAATCAGCCCCAGCATTTT. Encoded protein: CASSEGTGVNQPQHF.

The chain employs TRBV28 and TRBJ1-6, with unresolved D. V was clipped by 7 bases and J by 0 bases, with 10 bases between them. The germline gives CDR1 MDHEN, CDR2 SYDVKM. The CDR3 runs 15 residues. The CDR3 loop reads CASIHSSSYNSPLHF. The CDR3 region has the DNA TGTGCCAGCATCCATTCGAGCTCCTATAATTCACCCCTCCACTTT.

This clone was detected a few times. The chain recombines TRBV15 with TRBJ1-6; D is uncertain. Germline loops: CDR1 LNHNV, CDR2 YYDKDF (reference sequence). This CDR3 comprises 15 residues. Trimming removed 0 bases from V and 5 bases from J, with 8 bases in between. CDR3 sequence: CATSRDSLNNSPLHF. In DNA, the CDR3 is TGTGCCACCAGCAGAGATAGCCTCAATAATTCACCCCTCCACTTT.

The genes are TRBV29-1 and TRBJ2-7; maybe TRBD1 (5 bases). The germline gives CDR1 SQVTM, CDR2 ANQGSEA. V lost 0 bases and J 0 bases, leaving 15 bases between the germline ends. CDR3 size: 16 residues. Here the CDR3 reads CSVEEGRRQYSYEQYF. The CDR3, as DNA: TGCAGCGTTGAAGAGGGGCGGCGACAGTACTCCTACGAGCAGTACTTC.

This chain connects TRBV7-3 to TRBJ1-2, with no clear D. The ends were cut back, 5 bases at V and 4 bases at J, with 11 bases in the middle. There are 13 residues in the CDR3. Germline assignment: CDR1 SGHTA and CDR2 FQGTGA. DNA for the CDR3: TGTGCCAGCAGCCCTCAACCGGGCTATGGCTACACCTTC. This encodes CASSPQPGYGYTF.

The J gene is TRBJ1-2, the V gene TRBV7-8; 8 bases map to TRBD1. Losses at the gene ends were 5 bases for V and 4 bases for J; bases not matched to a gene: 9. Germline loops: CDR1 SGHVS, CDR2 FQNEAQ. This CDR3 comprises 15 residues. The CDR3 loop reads CASSREGQAPYGYTF. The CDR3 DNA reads TGTGCCAGCAGCAGAGAGGGACAGGCCCCCTATGGCTACACCTTC.

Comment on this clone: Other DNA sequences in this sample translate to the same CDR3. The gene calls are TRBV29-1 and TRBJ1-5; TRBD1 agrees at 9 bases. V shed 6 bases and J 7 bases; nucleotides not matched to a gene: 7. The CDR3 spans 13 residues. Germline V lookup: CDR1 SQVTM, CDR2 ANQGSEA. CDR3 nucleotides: TGCAGCGTCGGAACAGGGGGCGGCCAGCCCCAGCATTTT. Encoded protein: CSVGTGGGQPQHF. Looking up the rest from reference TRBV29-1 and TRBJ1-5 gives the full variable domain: SAVISQKPSRDICQRGTSLTIQCQVDSQVTMMFWYRQQPGQSLTLIATANQGSEATYESGFVIDKFPISRPNLTFSTLTVSNMSPEDSSIYLCSVGTGGGQPQHFGDGTRLSIL.

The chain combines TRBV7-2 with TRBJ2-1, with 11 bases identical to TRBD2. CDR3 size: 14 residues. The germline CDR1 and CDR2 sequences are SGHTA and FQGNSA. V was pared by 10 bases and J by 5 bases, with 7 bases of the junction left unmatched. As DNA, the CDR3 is TGTGCCAACCTTGTAGCGGGGGGGCACAATGAGCAGTTCTTC. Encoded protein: CANLVAGGHNEQFF.

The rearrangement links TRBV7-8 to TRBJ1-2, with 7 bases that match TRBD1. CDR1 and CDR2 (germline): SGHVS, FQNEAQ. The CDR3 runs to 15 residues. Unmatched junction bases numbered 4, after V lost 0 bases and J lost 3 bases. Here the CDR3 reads CASSLARDSYYGYTF. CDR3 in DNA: TGTGCCAGCAGCTTAGCGAGGGACAGCTACTATGGCTACACCTTC.